The 9 T cell receptor beta chains presented below share a single source sample, sequenced in a study of blood T cell repertoires in COVID-19 (dated by TCRdb to about 2020). The method was the immunoSEQ multiplex PCR assay. The table comes from immuneACCESS by way of TCRdb, which keeps in-frame sequences with V and J called. Part of the clones is missing from these tables; in studies checked, under half for an unresolved V gene and the rest for unknown reasons. Across this sample there are about 120,000 clones, with approximately 80% seen only once. The ten largest clones take up 10% of the sample. Sequencing was done on a sample of peripheral blood. These receptor sequences come from a human donor in a cohort sampled during active COVID-19.

This rearrangement joins TRBV30 to TRBJ2-7; the D gene is possibly TRBD2 (7 bases). Trimming shortened V by 3 bases and J by 0 bases, and 21 bases separated the two germline ends. The CDR3 runs 17 residues. Germline V gene lookup returns CDR1 GTSNPN and CDR2 SVGIG (reference sequence). This CDR3 reads CAWRSPGGQSFSYEQYF. The CDR3 DNA is TGTGCCTGGAGATCACCGGGGGGCCAATCTTTCTCCTACGAGCAGTACTTC. Based on the CDR3 plus reference TRBV30 and TRBJ2-7, the full variable domain is SQTIHQWPATLVQPVGSPLSLECTVEGTSNPNLYWYRQAAGRGLQLLFYSVGIGQISSEVPQNLSASRPQDRQFILSSKKLLLSDSGFYLCAWRSPGGQSFSYEQYFGPGTRLTVT.

The chain has TRBV5-6 and TRBJ2-7; perhaps TRBD1 as D (9 bases). The V end lost 5 bases, the J end lost 4 bases, and 22 bases lay between the germline ends. Germline V gives CDR1 SGHDT, CDR2 YYEEEE. This CDR3 is built from 16 residues. DNA of the CDR3: TGTGCCAGCAGACGAGGTAGCGGGACAGGGTTGTACGAGCAGTACTTC. It translates to CASRRGSGTGLYEQYF. The variable domain in full, with the rest retrieved from reference TRBV5-6 and TRBJ2-7, is DAGVTQSPTHLIKTRGQQVTLRCSPKSGHDTVSWYQQALGQGPQFIFQYYEEEERQRGNFPDRFSGHQFPNYSSELNVNALLLGDSALYLCASRRGSGTGLYEQYFGPGTRLTVT.

This chain joins TRBV5-1 and TRBJ2-6; TRBD1 matches at 7 bases. The junction had 11 bases not matched to a gene; V was cut back by 5 bases and J by 0 bases. Germline CDR1 is SGHRS and CDR2 is YFSETQ. This CDR3 region has 18 residues. The chain's CDR3 is CASRRGQTTYSGANVLTF. Written as DNA, the CDR3 is TGCGCCAGCAGAAGGGGACAGACCACTTACTCTGGGGCCAACGTCCTGACTTTC.

This clone was recorded a few times. The chain couples TRBV11-2 to TRBJ2-2, with TRBD1 identical over 7 bases. The CDR3 runs 14 residues. Germline V gene sequence: CDR1 SGHAT, CDR2 FQNNGV. The ends lost 5 bases at V and 4 bases at J; junction bases unmatched: 4. The CDR3 spells CASSLGGATGELFF. The CDR3 nucleotides read TGTGCCAGCAGCCTAGGGGGCGCCACCGGGGAGCTGTTTTTT.

J is TRBJ1-6 and V is TRBV30; D ambiguous. The CDR3 has 13 residues. Looked up from germline, CDR1 is GTSNPN and CDR2 is SVGIG (reference sequence). V was pared by 0 bases and J by 10 bases, with 10 bases between. The CDR3: CAWSVYRRSPLHF. The DNA of the CDR3 is TGTGCCTGGAGTGTATACCGGAGGTCACCCCTCCACTTT.

In its sample, this clone was seen a few times. J is TRBJ2-1 and V is TRBV7-2; D is possibly TRBD1 (5 bases). This CDR3 has 14 residues. V lost 1 base and J 4 bases, leaving 8 bases between the germline ends. Germline V gene data show CDR1 as SGHTA and CDR2 as FQGNSA. CDR3 amino acids: CASSLGQNYNEQFF. The CDR3 DNA follows: TGTGCCAGCAGCTTAGGACAGAATTACAATGAGCAGTTCTTC.

The chain employs TRBV24-1 and TRBJ2-1, with 12 positions matching TRBD1. Trimming took 5 bases from V and 10 from J; bases not matched to a gene: 5. Germline-derived CDR1 and CDR2 are KGHDR and SFDVKD. The CDR3 is made up of 14 amino acids. The CDR3, as DNA: TGTGCCACCAGTGTGGGACAGGGGGCTAGGGAGCAGTTCTTC. Amino acid sequence: CATSVGQGAREQFF.

CDR3 residues: CASSLAFQGRAYGYTF. CDR3 coding DNA: TGTGCCAGCAGCTTGGCCTTTCAGGGGCGGGCCTATGGCTACACCTTC. V usage is TRBV5-6 and J usage is TRBJ1-2, with D possibly TRBD1 on 6 matching bases. The CDR3 has 16 residues. V was trimmed by 0 bases and J by 4 bases, leaving 16 bases between them. Germline assignment: CDR1 SGHDT and CDR2 YYEEEE.

The chain has TRBV25-1 and TRBJ2-1; 11 bases match TRBD2. CDR1 and CDR2 from the germline V gene are MGHDK and SYGVNS. This CDR3 has 16 amino acids. Germline trimming cut 6 bases from V and 7 bases from J; bases unmatched to any gene: 11. CDR3 in DNA: TGTGCCAGCAGCCCCCCTAGCGGGGGGAGTAGGAATGAGCAGTTCTTC. Amino acids: CASSPPSGGSRNEQFF.